One and the same sample provided the 8 T cell receptor beta chains below, sequenced in a study of shared clonotypes between healthy human individuals. Here immunoSEQ multiplex PCR was the method, and the copy in TCRdb shows in-frame clones only, minus some. The sample holds about 2.1 million clones, over 85% seen once. CD45RO negativity and positive selection for CCR7 defined naive CD8 cells, a population that excluded terminally differentiated effector memory CD45RA+ cells. Sequenced sample: naive CD8+ T cells from PBMCs. The source is a man between 18 and 35 years old in good health. Some clones in this sample may be carry-over from other donors' samples.

In its sample, this clone was seen once. The rearrangement joins TRBV9 to TRBJ2-1; D not certain. The CDR3 consists of 13 residues. V shed 4 bases and J shed 6 bases, with 11 bases lying between them. Germline V CDR1 and CDR2: SGDLS, YYNGEE. CDR3 in DNA: TGTGCCAGCAGCCCCGGCTTAACCAATGAGCAGTTCTTC. This translates into CASSPGLTNEQFF.

Regarding this clone: Other DNA sequences in the sample encode the same CDR3. This rearrangement joins TRBV6-5 to TRBJ2-7; 10 bases map to TRBD1. Germline trimming cut 5 bases from V and 2 bases from J; bases unmatched to any gene: 3. CDR3 size: 14 residues. CDR1 is MNHEY, CDR2 SVGAGI, per germline. The CDR3 DNA reads TGTGCCAGCAGTAGTGGACAGGGGGCCTACGAGCAGTACTTC. Its protein is CASSSGQGAYEQYF.

The chain joins TRBV5-4 to TRBJ2-7; TRBD2 might be the D (6 bases). V was shortened by 3 bases and J by 4 bases, with 17 bases between the two germline ends. The CDR3 consists of 15 residues. CDR1 and CDR2 (germline): SGHNT, YYREEE (reference sequence). CDR3 sequence: CASSSFYGSGYEQYF. CDR3 DNA sequence: TGTGCCAGCAGCTCCTTTTACGGGAGTGGATACGAGCAGTACTTC.

This chain connects TRBV30 to TRBJ2-5; TRBD2 agrees at 10 bases. The V segment lost 3 bases and the J segment 7 bases; nucleotides outside the gene matches: 26. Germline V gene sequence: CDR1 GTSNPN, CDR2 SVGIG (reference sequence). This CDR3 comprises 20 residues. The CDR3 spells CAWRGLANLPSLETGWTQYF. The CDR3 DNA follows: TGTGCCTGGAGGGGACTAGCGAATCTACCTTCTCTAGAAACGGGGTGGACCCAGTACTTC.

This clone was detected once. The rearrangement joins TRBV15 to TRBJ1-5; TRBD1 is a possible D gene (5 bases). The V gene lost 0 bases and the J gene lost 7 bases, with 19 bases spanning the gap. Per the germline V gene, CDR1 is LNHNV and CDR2 is YYDKDF (reference sequence). The CDR3 consists of 17 residues. The CDR3 loop is CATSRDGWQGPRQPQHF. The CDR3 DNA sequence: TGTGCCACCAGCAGAGATGGTTGGCAGGGACCCAGGCAGCCCCAGCATTTT.

In DNA form, the CDR3 reads TGTGCCAGCAGCTTAGTAGCGGGTTCCTACAATGAGCAGTTCTTC. This codes for CASSLVAGSYNEQFF. This chain links TRBV7-2 with TRBJ2-1, with 7 bases fitting TRBD2. Germline V gene data show CDR1 as SGHTA and CDR2 as FQGNSA. J gave up 1 base and V 1 base, and 1 base lay outside the gene matches. The CDR3 runs to 15 residues.

Notes on this clone: Compared with germline, one end of the junction differs, possibly owing to a read error. The V gene is TRBV27, the J gene TRBJ2-7, with D possibly being TRBD1 (6 bases). Germline CDR1 is MNHEY and CDR2 is SMNVEV (reference sequence). The length of the CDR3 is 12 residues. The CDR3 region has the DNA TGTGCCAGCAGGAACAGGGCCTCGGCTTGGGACTTC. Translating it yields CASRNRASAWDF.

The chain has TRBV5-6 and TRBJ2-5, with D perhaps assigned TRBD1 or TRBD2 (6 bases each). CDR3 length: 14 residues. Trimming took off 2 bases at V and 1 base at J, with 9 bases between the two ends. Germline V gives CDR1 SGHDT, CDR2 YYEEEE. CDR3 DNA: TGTGCCAGCAGCTTCGGGGGCCTCCAAGAGACCCAGTACTTC. This translates into CASSFGGLQETQYF.